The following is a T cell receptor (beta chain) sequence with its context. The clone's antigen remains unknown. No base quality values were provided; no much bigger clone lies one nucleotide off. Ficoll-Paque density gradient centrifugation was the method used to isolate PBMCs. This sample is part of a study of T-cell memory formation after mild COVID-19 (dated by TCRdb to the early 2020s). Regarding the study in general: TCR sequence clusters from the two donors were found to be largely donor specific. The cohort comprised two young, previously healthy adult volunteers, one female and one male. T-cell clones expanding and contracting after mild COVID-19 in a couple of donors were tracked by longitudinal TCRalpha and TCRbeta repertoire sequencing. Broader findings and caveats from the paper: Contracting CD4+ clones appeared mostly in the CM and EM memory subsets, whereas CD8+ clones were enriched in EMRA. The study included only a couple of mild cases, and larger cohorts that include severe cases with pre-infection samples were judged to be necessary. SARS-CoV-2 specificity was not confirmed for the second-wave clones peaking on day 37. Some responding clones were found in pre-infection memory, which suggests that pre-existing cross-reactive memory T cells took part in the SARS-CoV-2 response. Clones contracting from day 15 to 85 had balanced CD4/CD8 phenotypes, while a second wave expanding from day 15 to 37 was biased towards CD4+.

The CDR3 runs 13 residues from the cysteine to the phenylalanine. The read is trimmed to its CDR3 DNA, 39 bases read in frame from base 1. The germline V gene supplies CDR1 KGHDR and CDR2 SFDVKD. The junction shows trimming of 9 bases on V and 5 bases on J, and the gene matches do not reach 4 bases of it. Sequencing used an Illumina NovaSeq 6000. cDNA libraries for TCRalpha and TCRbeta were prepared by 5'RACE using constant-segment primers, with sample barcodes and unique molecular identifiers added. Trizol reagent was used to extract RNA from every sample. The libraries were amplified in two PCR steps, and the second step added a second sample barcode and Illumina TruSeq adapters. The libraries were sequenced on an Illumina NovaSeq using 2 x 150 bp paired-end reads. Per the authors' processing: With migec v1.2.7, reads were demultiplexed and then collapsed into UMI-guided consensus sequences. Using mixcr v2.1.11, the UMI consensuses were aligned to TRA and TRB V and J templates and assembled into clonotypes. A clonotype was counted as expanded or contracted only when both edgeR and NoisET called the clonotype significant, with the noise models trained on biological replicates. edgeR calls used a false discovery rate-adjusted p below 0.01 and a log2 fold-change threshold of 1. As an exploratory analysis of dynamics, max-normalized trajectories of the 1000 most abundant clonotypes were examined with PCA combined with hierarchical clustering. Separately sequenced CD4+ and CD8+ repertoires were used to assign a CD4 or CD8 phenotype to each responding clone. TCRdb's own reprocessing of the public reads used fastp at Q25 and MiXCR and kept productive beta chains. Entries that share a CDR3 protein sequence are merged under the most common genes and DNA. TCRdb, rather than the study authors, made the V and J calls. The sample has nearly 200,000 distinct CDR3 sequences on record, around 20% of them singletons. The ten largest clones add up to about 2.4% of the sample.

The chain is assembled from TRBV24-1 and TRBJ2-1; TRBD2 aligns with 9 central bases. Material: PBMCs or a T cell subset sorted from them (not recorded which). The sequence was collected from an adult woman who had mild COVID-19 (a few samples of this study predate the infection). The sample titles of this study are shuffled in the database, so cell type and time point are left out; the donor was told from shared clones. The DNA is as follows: TGTGCCACCGGGCGGGAGGGTAACAATGAGCAGTTCTTC. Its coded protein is CATGREGNNEQFF.